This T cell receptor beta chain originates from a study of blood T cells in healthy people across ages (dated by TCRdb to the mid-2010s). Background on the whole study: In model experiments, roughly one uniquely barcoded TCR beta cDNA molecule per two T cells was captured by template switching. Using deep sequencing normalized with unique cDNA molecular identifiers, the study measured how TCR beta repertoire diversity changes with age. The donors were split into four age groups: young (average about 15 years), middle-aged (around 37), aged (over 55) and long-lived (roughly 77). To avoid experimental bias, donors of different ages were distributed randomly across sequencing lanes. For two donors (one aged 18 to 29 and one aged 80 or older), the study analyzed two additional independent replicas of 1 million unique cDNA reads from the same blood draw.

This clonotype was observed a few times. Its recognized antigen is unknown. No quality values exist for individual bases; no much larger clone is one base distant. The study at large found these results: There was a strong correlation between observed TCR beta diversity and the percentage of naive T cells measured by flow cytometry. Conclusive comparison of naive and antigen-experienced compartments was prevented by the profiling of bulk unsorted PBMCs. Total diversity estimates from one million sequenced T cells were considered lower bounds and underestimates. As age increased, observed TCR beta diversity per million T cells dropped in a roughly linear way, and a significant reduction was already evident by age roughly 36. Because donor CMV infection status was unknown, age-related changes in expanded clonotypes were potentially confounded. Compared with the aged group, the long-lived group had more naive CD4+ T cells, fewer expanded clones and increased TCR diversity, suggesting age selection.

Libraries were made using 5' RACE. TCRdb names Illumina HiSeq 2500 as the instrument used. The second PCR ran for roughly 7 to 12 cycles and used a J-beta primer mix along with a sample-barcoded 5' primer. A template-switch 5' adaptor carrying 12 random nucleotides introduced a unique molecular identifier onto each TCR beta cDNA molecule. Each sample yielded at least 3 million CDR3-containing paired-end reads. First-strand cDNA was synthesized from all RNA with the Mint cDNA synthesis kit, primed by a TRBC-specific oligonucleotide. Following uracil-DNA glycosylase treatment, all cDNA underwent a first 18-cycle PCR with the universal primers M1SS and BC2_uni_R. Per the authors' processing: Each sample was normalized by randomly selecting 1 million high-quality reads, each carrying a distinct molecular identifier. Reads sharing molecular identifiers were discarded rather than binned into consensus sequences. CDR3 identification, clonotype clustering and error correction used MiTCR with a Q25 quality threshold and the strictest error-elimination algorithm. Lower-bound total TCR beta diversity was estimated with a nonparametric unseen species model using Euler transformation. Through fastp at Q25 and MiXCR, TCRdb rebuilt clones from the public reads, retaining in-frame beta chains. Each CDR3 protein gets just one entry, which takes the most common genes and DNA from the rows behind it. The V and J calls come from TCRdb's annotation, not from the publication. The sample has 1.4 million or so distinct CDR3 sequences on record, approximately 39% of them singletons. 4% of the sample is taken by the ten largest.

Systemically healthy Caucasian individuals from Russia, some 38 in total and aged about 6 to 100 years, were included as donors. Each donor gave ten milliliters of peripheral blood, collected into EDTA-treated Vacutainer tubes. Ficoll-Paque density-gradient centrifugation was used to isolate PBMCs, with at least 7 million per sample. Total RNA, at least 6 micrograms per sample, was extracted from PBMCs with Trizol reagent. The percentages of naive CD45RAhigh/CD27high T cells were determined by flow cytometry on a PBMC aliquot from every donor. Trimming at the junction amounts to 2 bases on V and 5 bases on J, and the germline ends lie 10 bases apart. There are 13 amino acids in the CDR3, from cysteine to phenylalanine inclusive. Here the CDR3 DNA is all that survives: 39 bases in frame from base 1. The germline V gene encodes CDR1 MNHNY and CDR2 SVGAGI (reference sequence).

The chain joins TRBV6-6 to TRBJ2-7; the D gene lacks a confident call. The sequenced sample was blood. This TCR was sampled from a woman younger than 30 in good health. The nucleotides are TGTGCCAGCAGTTACCCAAGAGAACACGAGCAGTACTTC. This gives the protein CASSYPREHEQYF.